The sequence of this TCR beta chain was determined in a study of spatial heterogeneity in lung cancer. Study overall: PBMC collected at follow-up were sequenced when available, a median of about two years after resection.

Time point denoted: blood at routine non-recurrence follow-up after resection. Sequencing was performed on whole RNA extracted from tumor and nontumor lung tissue, or from frozen PBMC, and the material was left unsorted. Every TCR cDNA molecule carried a tag that served as a unique molecular identifier. MiXCR, run by TCRdb on the 5' RACE reads, gives a single entry per CDR3 protein. The sample has about 87,000 distinct CDR3 sequences, just under 20% seen once. The TCR sequence derives from a male donor with early-stage non-small cell lung cancer. Sequences were derived from PBMCs, sampled at follow-up.

Written as DNA, the CDR3 is TGTGCCAGCAGCTTAGGTCCCGGGTCCCAAGAGACCCAGTACTTC. Encoded protein: CASSLGPGSQETQYF. This rearrangement joins TRBV7-2 to TRBJ2-5, with D unresolved. Germline lookup yields CDR1 SGHTA and CDR2 FQGNSA. The CDR3 has 15 residues. Trimming pared 1 base from V and 1 base from J, leaving 10 bases between. Filled out from reference TRBV7-2 and TRBJ2-5, the complete variable domain reads GAGVSQSPSNKVTEKGKDVELRCDPISGHTALYWYRQSLGQGLEFLIYFQGNSAPDKSGLPSDRFSAERTGGSVSTLTIQRTQQEDSAVYLCASSLGPGSQETQYFGPGTRLLVL.